This record looks at one T cell receptor beta chain sequence and its context. The antigen is not known. The method was immunoSEQ multiplex PCR; TCRdb's version includes in-frame clones alone and lacks a portion of them. The table records over 8,000 clones, approximately 64% of them present only once. The sample comes from a study of graft-versus-host responses after intestinal transplantation. Study information: Recipients were all induced with anti-thymocyte globulin, then given tacrolimus and steroids for roughly three years.

The CDR3 extends over 17 amino acids. V dropped 4 bases and J dropped 12; count of bases not matched to a gene: 24. CDR1 is SGHNT and CDR2 is YYREEE in the germline V gene (reference sequence). Processed graft tissue released its intraepithelial and lamina propria lymphocytes. Whole-study results and caveats: HvG clone declines early post-transplant were associated with peak circulating GvH levels. Recipient-marrow GvH clones were detected, some having first appeared in ileum or blood. High graft-versus-host to host-versus-graft clonal ratios were found in allografts of patients who had graft-donor T cell macrochimerism.

This clonotype was sampled from a human patient who received an intestinal transplant, so some T cells may come from the graft donor. V and J are TRBV5-4 and TRBJ2-5, with 7 nucleotides matching TRBD1. The input for sequencing was ileum tissue, taken less than 470 days after transplant. CDR3 protein: CASSPHPGPPNRGRKYF. The CDR3 nucleotides are TGTGCCAGCAGCCCTCACCCCGGCCCCCCCAACAGGGGCCGGAAGTACTTC.